Listed here are 27 T cell receptor beta chains from one sample, sequenced in a study of T cell responses to AZD1222 COVID-19 vaccine. The method was immunoSEQ multiplex PCR; TCRdb's version includes in-frame clones alone and lacks a portion of them. The sample carries 70,000 to 90,000 clones, more than 90% recorded once. The sequenced sample was peripheral blood, obtained on day 0 of AZD1222 vaccination. The receptors come from an adult in good health.

This clone came up once. The chain carries TRBV4-1 and TRBJ1-5; no firm D call. CDR3 length: 15 amino acids. Germline V gene data show CDR1 as MGHRA and CDR2 as YSYEKL. Trimming left V 4 bases short and J 0 bases short, with 10 bases between. In nucleotides, the CDR3 is TGCGCCAGCAGCCTGTGGTCGGATAGCAATCAGCCCCAGCATTTT. This codes for CASSLWSDSNQPQHF.

The chain combines TRBV19 with TRBJ1-1, with D uncertain. The CDR3 is 12 amino acids. Germline V gene lookup returns CDR1 LNHDA and CDR2 SQIVND (reference sequence). The V and J ends lost 6 bases and 1 base respectively, with 6 bases between them. CDR3 DNA sequence: TGTGCCAGTAGGAGACAGAACACTGAAGCTTTCTTT. Translated, it gives CASRRQNTEAFF.

This clone has more than one count but fewer than ten. This chain joins TRBV28 and TRBJ2-7; 9 bases are a match to TRBD1. CDR1 and CDR2 (germline): MDHEN, SYDVKM. This CDR3 has 13 amino acids. Trimming took 7 bases from V and 5 from J; bases not matched to a gene: 6. CDR3 amino acids: CASNQDRGDEQYF. CDR3 sequence (DNA): TGTGCCAGCAACCAGGACAGGGGTGACGAGCAGTACTTC. Drawing the rest from reference TRBV28 and TRBJ2-7, the complete variable domain is DVKVTQSSRYLVKRTGEKVFLECVQDMDHENMFWYRQDPGLGLRLIYFSYDVKMKEKGDIPEGYSVSREKKERFSLILESASTNQTSMYLCASNQDRGDEQYFGPGTRLTVT.

CDR3 residues: CASSLNRGYEQYF. The CDR3 DNA is TGTGCCAGCAGCTTAAACAGGGGCTACGAGCAGTACTTC. V and J are TRBV11-2 and TRBJ2-7; TRBD1 matches 7 bases. The CDR3 spans 13 residues. From germline, CDR1 is SGHAT and CDR2 FQNNGV. V trimming: 2 bases; J trimming: 3 bases; junction bases outside the gene matches: 1. The full variable domain, with the rest looked up from reference TRBV11-2 and TRBJ2-7, is EAGVAQSPRYKIIEKRQSVAFWCNPISGHATLYWYQQILGQGPKLLIQFQNNGVVDDSQLPKDRFSAERLKGVDSTLKIQPAKLEDSAVYLCASSLNRGYEQYFGPGTRLTVT.

This chain connects TRBV5-1 to TRBJ2-3; TRBD1 agrees at 7 bases. The CDR3 sequence is 15 residues long. The J segment lost 7 bases and the V segment lost 5 bases, leaving 13 bases of the junction unmatched. Germline values: CDR1 SGHRS, CDR2 YFSETQ. The CDR3 region is CASSFTGTEKNTQYF. DNA of the CDR3: TGCGCCAGCAGTTTCACGGGGACAGAGAAAAATACGCAGTATTTT.

The gene calls are TRBV5-1 and TRBJ1-2; the D is unclear. The V end was cut by 7 bases, the J end by 4 bases, with 17 bases between. Germline V CDR1 and CDR2: SGHRS, YFSETQ. This CDR3 is built from 14 residues. CDR3 loop: CASSRSGTGYGYTF. The DNA for the CDR3 is TGCGCCAGCTCAAGATCCGGTACTGGCTATGGCTACACCTTC.

A remark on this clone: The same CDR3 arises from other DNA sequences in this sample as well. This sequence joins TRBV30 and TRBJ1-5; D unresolved. CDR3 length: 12 residues. The germline V and J ends were trimmed by 2 bases and 4 bases, with 6 bases remaining between them. The germline V gene encodes CDR1 GTSNPN and CDR2 SVGIG (reference sequence). CDR3 in amino acids: CAWSSGNQPQHF. In nucleotides, the CDR3 is TGTGCCTGGAGTTCCGGAAATCAGCCCCAGCATTTT. The whole variable domain, filled in from reference TRBV30 and TRBJ1-5, reads SQTIHQWPATLVQPVGSPLSLECTVEGTSNPNLYWYRQAAGRGLQLLFYSVGIGQISSEVPQNLSASRPQDRQFILSSKKLLLSDSGFYLCAWSSGNQPQHFGDGTRLSIL.

This sequence joins TRBV5-4 and TRBJ2-6, with D hard to call. The CDR3 totals 16 residues. CDR1 and CDR2 from the germline V gene are SGHNT and YYREEE (reference sequence). V shed 1 base and J shed 1 base, with 9 bases lying between them. CDR3 protein: CASSLPVGSGANVLTF. In DNA, the CDR3 is TGTGCCAGCAGCTTGCCAGTGGGGTCTGGGGCCAACGTCCTGACTTTC.

This clone was recorded only once. This chain links TRBV5-8 with TRBJ1-3; D remains ambiguous. The CDR3 loop spans 17 amino acids. In germline, CDR1 is SGHTS, CDR2 YDEGEE. Trimming removed 4 bases at V and 0 bases at J, with 17 bases between. The CDR3 DNA sequence: TGTGCCAGCAGCCCCGGGATATTTGCAGGCTCTGGAAACACCATATATTTT. Translating it yields CASSPGIFAGSGNTIYF.

V gene TRBV27 combines with J gene TRBJ2-7, with TRBD1 matching over 9 bases. Trimming took 6 bases from V and 3 from J; bases not matched to a gene: 3. CDR1 and CDR2 (germline): MNHEY, SMNVEV (reference sequence). CDR3 size: 13 residues. Written as DNA, the CDR3 is TGTGCCAGCAGAACGGGACAGGGCTACGAGCAGTACTTC. Translated: CASRTGQGYEQYF.

The rearrangement joins TRBV3-1 (or the pseudogene TRBV3-2) to TRBJ2-1, with 10 bases aligning to TRBD2. The CDR3 sequence is 16 residues long. Germline trimming cut 1 base from V and 2 bases from J; bases unmatched to any gene: 2. Germline V lookup: CDR1 LGHDT, CDR2 YNNKEL (reference sequence). The CDR3, as DNA: TGTGCCAGCAGCCAAGGACTAGCGGGTCCCTACAATGAGCAGTTCTTC. The encoded protein is CASSQGLAGPYNEQFF.

This clone was observed once. The chain joins TRBV6-5 to TRBJ1-1; TRBD1 might be the D (5 bases). Germline lookup yields CDR1 MNHEY and CDR2 SVGAGI. The V and J ends lost 6 bases and 0 bases respectively, with 14 bases between them. The CDR3 length is 15 residues. The CDR3 DNA follows: TGTGCCAGCAGCCAGACAGCACTCATGAACACTGAAGCTTTCTTT. This translates into CASSQTALMNTEAFF.

The genes are TRBV5-4 and TRBJ1-4, with a tentative D call TRBD1 (5 bases). The CDR3 spans 13 residues. Germline V gene sequence: CDR1 SGHNT, CDR2 YYREEE (reference sequence). V shed 2 bases and J shed 7 bases, with 9 bases lying between them. CDR3 coding DNA: TGTGCCAGCAGCTTCCCAGGGCGTGAAAAACTGTTTTTT. Amino acids: CASSFPGREKLFF.

This sequence joins TRBV18 and TRBJ2-7, with D perhaps matching TRBD1 or TRBD2 (7 bases each). In germline, CDR1 is KGHSH, CDR2 LQKENI. Trimming left V 5 bases short and J 5 bases short, with 16 bases between. This CDR3 region has 14 residues. The CDR3 bases are TGTGCCAGCTCAGCCATGACAGGGAGGGACGAGCAGTACTTC. It encodes CASSAMTGRDEQYF.

This chain connects TRBV19 to TRBJ1-2, with a possible D match to TRBD1 (5 bases). V was pared by 3 bases and J by 8 bases, with 22 bases between. CDR3 length: 16 residues. Germline-derived CDR1 and CDR2 are LNHDA and SQIVND (reference sequence). CDR3 sequence: CASSIGPTGARRGYTF. CDR3 in DNA: TGTGCCAGTAGTATTGGCCCAACCGGGGCCCGGCGGGGCTACACCTTC.

The V call is TRBV4-1, the J call TRBJ2-2; 9 nucleotides align to TRBD2. This CDR3 contains 20 residues. Germline CDR1 reads MGHRA; CDR2 reads YSYEKL. The J segment lost 4 bases and the V segment lost 0 bases, leaving 15 bases of the junction unmatched. The CDR3, as DNA: TGCGCCAGCAGCCAAGATCGCTCTTCGGGCGGGAGGGCCGGCACCGGGGAGCTGTTTTTT. It is translated as CASSQDRSSGGRAGTGELFF.

The chain uses TRBV4-1 and TRBJ2-7, with D perhaps TRBD1 (5 bases). V was trimmed by 0 bases and J by 5 bases, leaving 14 bases between them. Germline lookup yields CDR1 MGHRA and CDR2 YSYEKL. The CDR3 extends over 15 amino acids. The CDR3 loop is CASSQDPTPRDEQYF. DNA for the CDR3: TGCGCCAGCAGCCAAGATCCCACCCCCAGGGACGAGCAGTACTTC.

The J gene is TRBJ1-4, the V gene TRBV3-1 (or the pseudogene TRBV3-2); D uncertain. V was clipped by 4 bases and J by 6 bases, with 12 bases between them. Germline values: CDR1 LGHDT, CDR2 YNNKEL (reference sequence). The CDR3 loop spans 14 amino acids. CDR3 loop: CASSPTPGDEKLFF. Here the CDR3 DNA reads TGTGCCAGCAGCCCCACCCCCGGGGATGAAAAACTGTTTTTT.

The chain uses TRBV7-9 and TRBJ2-7; perhaps TRBD2 as D (5 bases). Trimming took off 1 base at V and 2 bases at J, with 15 bases between the two ends. The germline CDR1 and CDR2 sequences are SEHNR and FQNEAQ (reference sequence). The CDR3 is 16 amino acids. The CDR3, as DNA: TGTGCCAGCAGCTTAGGACTATCAACTTTTACCTACGAGCAGTACTTC. It is translated as CASSLGLSTFTYEQYF.

This chain links TRBV9 with TRBJ2-5; D may be TRBD2 (6 bases). The CDR3 has 15 residues. Trimming left V 2 bases short and J 2 bases short, with 13 bases between. Germline CDR1 is SGDLS and CDR2 is YYNGEE. CDR3 protein: CASSVEGAQQETQYF. The CDR3 nucleotides are TGTGCCAGCAGCGTGGAGGGAGCGCAACAAGAGACCCAGTACTTC.

This clone was counted a single time. The V and J genes are TRBV11-3 and TRBJ1-4, with D perhaps TRBD1 (5 bases). Trimming pared 5 bases from V and 0 bases from J, leaving 19 bases between. Germline V CDR1 and CDR2: SGHNT, YENEEA. The CDR3 runs to 18 residues. The CDR3 is CASSRGRPLPATNEKLFF. CDR3 nucleotides: TGTGCCAGCAGCCGGGGCCGTCCTTTACCCGCAACTAATGAAAAACTGTTTTTT.

The chain recombines TRBV27 with TRBJ2-7, with TRBD2 matching 8 bases. After removal of 5 bases from V and 5 bases from J, the junction contained 8 bases not matched to a gene. Germline lookup yields CDR1 MNHEY and CDR2 SMNVEV (reference sequence). The CDR3 is made up of 14 amino acids. The CDR3 loop is CASSDEAGVDEQYF. The CDR3 region has the DNA TGTGCCAGCAGTGATGAAGCGGGAGTTGACGAGCAGTACTTC.

The CDR3 DNA follows: TGCGCCAGCAGCTTGGAGGCGAACCGCGCTAACTATGGCTACACCTTC. Translated, it gives CASSLEANRANYGYTF. The rearrangement links TRBV5-1 to TRBJ1-2; D is ambiguous. In germline, CDR1 is SGHRS, CDR2 YFSETQ. Trimming left V 0 bases short and J 0 bases short, with 12 bases between. The CDR3 runs to 16 residues.

The V and J genes are TRBV5-4 and TRBJ1-6, with 10 bases that match TRBD1. The CDR3 sequence is 17 residues long. J was trimmed by 10 bases and V by 4 bases; bases with no gene match: 14. Germline V lookup: CDR1 SGHNT, CDR2 YYREEE (reference sequence). The CDR3: CASSTTRTGGKESPLHF. CDR3 bases: TGTGCCAGCAGCACGACTCGGACAGGGGGGAAGGAATCACCCCTCCACTTT.

This clone has more than one count but fewer than ten. This chain links TRBV11-2 with TRBJ2-5; 11 positions match TRBD2. Germline V lookup: CDR1 SGHAT, CDR2 FQNNGV. The length of the CDR3 is 15 residues. V lost 5 bases and J lost 5; bases outside the gene matches: 7. Here the CDR3 DNA reads TGTGCCAGCAGCCAACTAGCGGGAGCTGGGGAGACCCAGTACTTC. This codes for CASSQLAGAGETQYF.

This chain uses TRBV6-5 with TRBJ2-7, with 7 bases identical to TRBD2. V lost 6 bases, J lost 0 bases, and 8 bases stayed unmatched. Germline CDR1 and CDR2: MNHEY and SVGAGI. The CDR3 spans 15 residues. The CDR3 sequence is CASRYTTSSSYEQYF. The CDR3 DNA reads TGTGCCAGCAGATATACGACTAGCAGCTCCTACGAGCAGTACTTC.

The chain is built from TRBV13 and TRBJ2-5; D not certain. The ends were cut back, 0 bases at V and 2 bases at J, with 13 bases in the middle. The CDR3 has 16 amino acids. The germline V gene has CDR1 PRHDT and CDR2 FYEKMQ (reference sequence). In DNA, the CDR3 is TGTGCCAGCAGCTTAGGGGCCTTAGTCACTCAAGAGACCCAGTACTTC. Protein product: CASSLGALVTQETQYF.